This T cell receptor beta chain appears in the sequencing data of a study of post-analysis software for immune sequencing data. General study findings and limits: Same-batch preparations were strongly co-clustered by F measure. Comparison of patients with controls showed about 5 TRBV segments more frequent in patients, TRBV5-6, TRBV5-1 and TRBV20-1 among them.

The CDR3 consists of 12 residues. V shed 7 bases and J shed 2 bases, with 9 bases lying between them. Tagging with unique molecular identifiers was a feature of the TCR beta cDNA libraries. With about 0.85 to 10 million T cells as the source, 400,000 to 550,000 cDNA molecules resulted. MiXCR, applied by TCRdb to the PCR reads, yields one record per CDR3 protein. The sample yields 150,000 to 200,000 distinct CDR3 sequences, about 34% seen once. As to this clonotype: Antigen specificity is unknown.

The origin of this receptor is a girl between 5 and 17 years old with multiple sclerosis. J is TRBJ2-7 and V is TRBV12-3 or TRBV12-4; possible D gene TRBD1, 5 bases. Sequencing was performed on blood, taken after autologous hematopoietic stem cell transplantation. CDR3: CASKGRTYEQYF. As DNA, the CDR3 is TGTGCCAGCAAGGGGCGAACCTACGAGCAGTACTTC.